This T cell receptor beta chain was observed in a study of blood T cell repertoires in COVID-19. Study as a whole: Acute and convalescent COVID-19 specimens originated in the United States, Italy and Spain. The analysed material was cDNA or gDNA that came from T cells, B-cell-depleted T cells, or PBMCs.

Original data processing: Reference gene primers were amplified, and this amplification served to estimate nucleated cell counts. Repertoires were generated with immunoSEQ multiplex PCR, while TCRdb's copy carries only in-frame clones and drops some. The D gene and trimming were derived from the DNA, and the V and J assignments and clone size from that table. The data show 250,000 to 300,000 clones, around 89% seen once. This CDR3 is 14 amino acids long. Germline CDR1 MNHEY, CDR2 SMNVEV (reference sequence). Trimming left V 4 bases short and J 0 bases short, with 10 bases between. The receptor's source is a man aged 40-49 years with acute or convalescent COVID-19. The J gene is TRBJ2-7, the V gene TRBV27; the D gene is possibly TRBD1 (5 bases). The specimen was peripheral blood. Here the CDR3 reads CASSYRPSSYEQYF. DNA of the CDR3: TGTGCCAGCAGTTACAGGCCGAGCTCCTACGAGCAGTACTTC.